This T cell receptor (beta chain) was recorded in a study of blood T cell repertoires in COVID-19. Study-wide background: Material from acute and convalescent COVID-19 was sourced from the United States, Italy and Spain.

V was pared by 2 bases and J by 5 bases, with 8 bases of the junction left unmatched. The CDR3 has 16 amino acids. Germline CDR1 and CDR2: GTSNPN and SVGIG (reference sequence). In the study's own analysis: Counts of nucleated cells, estimated from reference gene primer amplification, were obtained. Libraries were prepared by immunoSEQ multiplex PCR; TCRdb keeps only in-frame clonotypes and omits some of them. The V and J calls and clone size were taken over from that table, and D and trimming were inferred from the DNA. This table holds 220,000 or so clones, just under 85% found once. This TCR came from a woman of 80 years or more with acute or convalescent COVID-19. The sample was peripheral blood. The V and J genes are TRBV30 and TRBJ2-3, with TRBD2 matching over 12 bases. This chain's CDR3 is CAWSLTSGRRGDTQYF. The DNA for the CDR3 is TGTGCCTGGAGTCTAACTAGCGGGAGGAGAGGAGATACGCAGTATTTT. The full variable domain, completed using reference TRBV30 and TRBJ2-3, is SQTIHQWPATLVQPVGSPLSLECTVEGTSNPNLYWYRQAAGRGLQLLFYSVGIGQISSEVPQNLSASRPQDRQFILSSKKLLLSDSGFYLCAWSLTSGRRGDTQYFGPGTRLTVL.